A single TCR beta chain is shown here with its context. The antigen remains unidentified. This specimen belongs to a study of T cell responses to AZD1222 COVID-19 vaccine. Study observations and caveats: Spike-specific TCRs gained breadth and depth after people received two AZD1222 doses. Among the donors, most were white British and more were female, and clonal diversity was possibly underestimated.

Sequencing used immunoSEQ multiplex PCR; TCRdb keeps in-frame clones, though not all of them. The sample consists of 100,000 to 120,000 clones, approximately 89% of them appearing once. Some second doses came at about 4 weeks and others at about 12 weeks; these were pooled. Trimming removed 5 bases from V and 8 bases from J; junction bases left unmatched: 14. Germline values: CDR1 MNHEY, CDR2 SMNVEV (reference sequence). The CDR3 runs to 17 residues. This TCR came from an adult who received the AZD1222 COVID-19 vaccine. This chain joins TRBV27 and TRBJ2-1; 11 nucleotides line up with TRBD2. The source material was peripheral blood, sampled 28 days after the second AZD1222 dose. The CDR3 reads CASSPGQRLAGKHEQFF. DNA for the CDR3: TGTGCCAGCAGTCCGGGACAGAGACTAGCGGGAAAGCATGAGCAGTTCTTC.